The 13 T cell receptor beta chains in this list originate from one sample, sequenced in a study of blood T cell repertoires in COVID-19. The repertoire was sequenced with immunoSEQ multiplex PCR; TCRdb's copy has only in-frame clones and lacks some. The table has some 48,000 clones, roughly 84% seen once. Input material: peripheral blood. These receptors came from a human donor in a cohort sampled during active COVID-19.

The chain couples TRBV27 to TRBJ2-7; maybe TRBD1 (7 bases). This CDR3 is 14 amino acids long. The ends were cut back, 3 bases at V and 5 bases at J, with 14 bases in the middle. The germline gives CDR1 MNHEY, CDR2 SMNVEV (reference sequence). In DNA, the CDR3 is TGTGCCAGCAGTTTTCAGGGGGAGGAAAACGAGCAGTACTTC. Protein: CASSFQGEENEQYF.

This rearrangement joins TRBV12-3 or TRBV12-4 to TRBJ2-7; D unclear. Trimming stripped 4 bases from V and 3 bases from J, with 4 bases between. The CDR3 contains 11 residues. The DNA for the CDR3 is TGTGCCAGCAGTTCCCTCTACGAGCAGTACTTC. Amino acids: CASSSLYEQYF.

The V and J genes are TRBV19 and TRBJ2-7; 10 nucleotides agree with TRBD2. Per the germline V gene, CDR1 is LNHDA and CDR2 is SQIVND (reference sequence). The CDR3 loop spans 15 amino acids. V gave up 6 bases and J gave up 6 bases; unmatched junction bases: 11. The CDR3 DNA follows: TGTGCCAGTAGCCTAGCGGGAGTTTATCTGGGCGAGCAGTACTTC. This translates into CASSLAGVYLGEQYF.

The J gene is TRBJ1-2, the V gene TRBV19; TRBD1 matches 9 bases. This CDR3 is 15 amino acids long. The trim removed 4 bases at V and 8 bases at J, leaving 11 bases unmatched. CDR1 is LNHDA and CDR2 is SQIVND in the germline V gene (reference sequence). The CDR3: CASSTHDRGKKGYTF. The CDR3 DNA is TGTGCCAGTAGTACCCACGACAGGGGGAAGAAGGGCTACACCTTC.

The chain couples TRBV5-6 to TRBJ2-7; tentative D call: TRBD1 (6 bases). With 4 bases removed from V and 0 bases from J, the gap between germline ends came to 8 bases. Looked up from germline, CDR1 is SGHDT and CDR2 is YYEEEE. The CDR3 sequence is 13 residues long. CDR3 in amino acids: CASSATGSYEQYF. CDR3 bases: TGTGCCAGCAGCGCGACAGGCTCCTACGAGCAGTACTTC. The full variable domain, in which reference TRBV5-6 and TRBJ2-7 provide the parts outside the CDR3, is DAGVTQSPTHLIKTRGQQVTLRCSPKSGHDTVSWYQQALGQGPQFIFQYYEEEERQRGNFPDRFSGHQFPNYSSELNVNALLLGDSALYLCASSATGSYEQYFGPGTRLTVT.

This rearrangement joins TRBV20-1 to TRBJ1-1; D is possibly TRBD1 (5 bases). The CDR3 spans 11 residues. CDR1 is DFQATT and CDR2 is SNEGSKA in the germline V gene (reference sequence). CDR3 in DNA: TGCAGCACCGAAAGGGGCACTGAAGCTTTCTTT. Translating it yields CSTERGTEAFF.

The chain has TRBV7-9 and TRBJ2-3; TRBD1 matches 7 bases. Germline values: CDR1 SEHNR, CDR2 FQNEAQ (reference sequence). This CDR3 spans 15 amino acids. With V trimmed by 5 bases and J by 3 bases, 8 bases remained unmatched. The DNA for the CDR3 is TGTGCCAGCAGCCCGACAGGGATTTTGACAGATACGCAGTATTTT. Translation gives CASSPTGILTDTQYF.

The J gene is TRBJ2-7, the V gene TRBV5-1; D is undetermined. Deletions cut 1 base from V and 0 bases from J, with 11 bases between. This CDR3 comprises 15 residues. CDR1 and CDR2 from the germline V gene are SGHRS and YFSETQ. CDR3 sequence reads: CASSLWAVSSYEQYF. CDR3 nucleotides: TGCGCCAGCAGCTTGTGGGCAGTGAGCTCCTACGAGCAGTACTTC.

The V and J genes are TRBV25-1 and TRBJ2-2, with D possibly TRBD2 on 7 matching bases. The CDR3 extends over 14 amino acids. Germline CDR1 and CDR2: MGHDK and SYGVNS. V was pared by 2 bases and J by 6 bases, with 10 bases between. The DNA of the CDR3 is TGTGCCAGCAGTGAAATAGGGGGGGCCGGGGAGCTGTTTTTT. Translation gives CASSEIGGAGELFF.

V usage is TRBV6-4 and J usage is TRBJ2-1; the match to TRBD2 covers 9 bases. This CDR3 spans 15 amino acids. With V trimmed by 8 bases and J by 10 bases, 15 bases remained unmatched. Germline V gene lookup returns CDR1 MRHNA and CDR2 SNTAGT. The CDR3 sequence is CASDSPSGEADEQFF. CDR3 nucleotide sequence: TGTGCCAGCGACTCCCCTAGCGGGGAGGCAGACGAGCAGTTCTTC.

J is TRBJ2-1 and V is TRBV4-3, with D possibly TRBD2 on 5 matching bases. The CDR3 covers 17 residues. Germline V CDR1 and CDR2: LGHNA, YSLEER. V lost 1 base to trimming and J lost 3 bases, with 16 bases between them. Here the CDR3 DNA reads TGCGCCAGCAGCCAAGCGGTCGGAGCCGGAGGCTACAATGAGCAGTTCTTC. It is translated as CASSQAVGAGGYNEQFF.

CDR3 sequence: CASSLGERGRTDTQYF. DNA of the CDR3: TGCGCCAGCAGCTTGGGAGAGCGGGGCCGCACAGATACGCAGTATTTT. The rearrangement links TRBV5-1 to TRBJ2-3; 7 bases map to TRBD2. Unmatched junction bases numbered 5, after V lost 0 bases and J lost 1 base. The CDR3 runs 16 residues. CDR1 is SGHRS and CDR2 is YFSETQ in the germline V gene.

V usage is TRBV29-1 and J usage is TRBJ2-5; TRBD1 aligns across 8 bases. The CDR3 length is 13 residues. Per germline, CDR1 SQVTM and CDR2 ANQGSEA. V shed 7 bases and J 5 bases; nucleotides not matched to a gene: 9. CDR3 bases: TGCAGCGCCGCCCAGGGGGCGAGGGAGACCCAGTACTTC. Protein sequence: CSAAQGARETQYF.